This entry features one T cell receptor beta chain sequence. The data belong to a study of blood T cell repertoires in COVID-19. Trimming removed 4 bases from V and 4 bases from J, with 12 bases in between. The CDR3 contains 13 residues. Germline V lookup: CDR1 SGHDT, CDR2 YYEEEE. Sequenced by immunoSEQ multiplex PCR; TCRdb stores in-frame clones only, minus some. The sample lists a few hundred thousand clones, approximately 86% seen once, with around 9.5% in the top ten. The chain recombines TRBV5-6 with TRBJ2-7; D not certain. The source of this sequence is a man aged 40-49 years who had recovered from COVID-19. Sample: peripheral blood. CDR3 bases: TGTGCCAGCAGCGAACCCTTCGGGTACGAGCAGTACTTC. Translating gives CASSEPFGYEQYF.